This T cell receptor (beta chain) was identified in a study of CD8+CD57+ T cells in acquired aplastic anemia. About the study: Sorted CD4+ and CD8+ cells yielded DNA averaging roughly 3.3 ug.

Study-level findings and limits: The CD8+ Simpson's diversity of patients and controls was not significantly different.

Germline CDR1 SGHNT, CDR2 YYREEE (reference sequence). The ends lost 5 bases at V and 0 bases at J; junction bases unmatched: 1. This CDR3 contains 13 residues. Selection for sequencing was limited to patients who had shown CD8+CD57+ cell expansion by flow cytometry. Investigators profiled TCR beta VDJ and CDR3 from genomic DNA template. TCRdb analysed the reads with MiXCR anew, one entry per CDR3 protein. The data contain hundreds of thousands of distinct CDR3 sequences, around 30% of them singletons. This clonotype was picked up a small number of times. Its antigen is unidentified. This may arise from a read error, as a much more abundant clone is one base away.

The rearrangement joins TRBV5-4 to TRBJ2-5; 7 bases match TRBD1. Sequenced material: sorted CD4+, CD8+, or CD8+CD57+ T cells (not recorded which) from PBMCs. This sequence originates from a human donor with aplastic anemia. The CDR3 loop reads CASRGQNQETQYF. The CDR3 nucleotides read TGTGCCAGCAGGGGACAGAACCAAGAGACCCAGTACTTC.